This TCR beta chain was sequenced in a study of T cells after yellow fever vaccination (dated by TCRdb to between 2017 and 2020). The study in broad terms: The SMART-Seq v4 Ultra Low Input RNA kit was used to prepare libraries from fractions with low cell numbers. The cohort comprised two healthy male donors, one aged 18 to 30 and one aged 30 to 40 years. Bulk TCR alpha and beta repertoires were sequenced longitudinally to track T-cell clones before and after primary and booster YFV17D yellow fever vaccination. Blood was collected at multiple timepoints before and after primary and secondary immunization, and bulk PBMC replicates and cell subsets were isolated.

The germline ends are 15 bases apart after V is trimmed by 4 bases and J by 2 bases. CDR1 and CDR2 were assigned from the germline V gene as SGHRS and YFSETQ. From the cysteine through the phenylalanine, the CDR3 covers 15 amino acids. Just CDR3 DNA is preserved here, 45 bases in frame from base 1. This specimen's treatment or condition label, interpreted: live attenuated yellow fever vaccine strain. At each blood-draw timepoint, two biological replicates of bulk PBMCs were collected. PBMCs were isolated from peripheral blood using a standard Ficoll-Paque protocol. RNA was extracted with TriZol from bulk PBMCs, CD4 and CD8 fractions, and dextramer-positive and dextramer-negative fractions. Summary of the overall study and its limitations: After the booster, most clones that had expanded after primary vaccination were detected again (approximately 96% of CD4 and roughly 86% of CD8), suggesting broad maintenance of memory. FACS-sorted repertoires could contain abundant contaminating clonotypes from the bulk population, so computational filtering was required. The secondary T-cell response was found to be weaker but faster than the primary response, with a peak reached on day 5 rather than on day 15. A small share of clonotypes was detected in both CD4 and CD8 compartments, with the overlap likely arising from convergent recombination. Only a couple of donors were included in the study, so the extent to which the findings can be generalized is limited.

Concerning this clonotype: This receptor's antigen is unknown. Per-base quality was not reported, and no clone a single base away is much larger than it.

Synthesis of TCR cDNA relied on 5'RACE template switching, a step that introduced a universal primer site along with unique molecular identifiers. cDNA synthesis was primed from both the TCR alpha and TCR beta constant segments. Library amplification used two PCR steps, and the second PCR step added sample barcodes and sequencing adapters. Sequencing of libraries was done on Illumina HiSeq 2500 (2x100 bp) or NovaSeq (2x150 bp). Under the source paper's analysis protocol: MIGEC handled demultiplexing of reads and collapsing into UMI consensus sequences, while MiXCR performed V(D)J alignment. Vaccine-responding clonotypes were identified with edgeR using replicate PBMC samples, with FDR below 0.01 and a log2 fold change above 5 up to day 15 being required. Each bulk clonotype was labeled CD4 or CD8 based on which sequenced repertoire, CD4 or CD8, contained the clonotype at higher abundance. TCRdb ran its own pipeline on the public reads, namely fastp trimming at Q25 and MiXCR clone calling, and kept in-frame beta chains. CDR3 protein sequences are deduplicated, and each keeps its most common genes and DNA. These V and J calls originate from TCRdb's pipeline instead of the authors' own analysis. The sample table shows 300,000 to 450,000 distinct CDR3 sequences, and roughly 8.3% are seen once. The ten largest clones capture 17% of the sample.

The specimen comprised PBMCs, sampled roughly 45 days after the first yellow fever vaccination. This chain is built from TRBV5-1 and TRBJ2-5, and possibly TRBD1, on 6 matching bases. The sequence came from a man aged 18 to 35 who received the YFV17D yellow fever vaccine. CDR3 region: CASSQWAGAQETQYF. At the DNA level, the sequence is TGCGCCAGCAGCCAGTGGGCAGGGGCTCAAGAGACCCAGTACTTC.